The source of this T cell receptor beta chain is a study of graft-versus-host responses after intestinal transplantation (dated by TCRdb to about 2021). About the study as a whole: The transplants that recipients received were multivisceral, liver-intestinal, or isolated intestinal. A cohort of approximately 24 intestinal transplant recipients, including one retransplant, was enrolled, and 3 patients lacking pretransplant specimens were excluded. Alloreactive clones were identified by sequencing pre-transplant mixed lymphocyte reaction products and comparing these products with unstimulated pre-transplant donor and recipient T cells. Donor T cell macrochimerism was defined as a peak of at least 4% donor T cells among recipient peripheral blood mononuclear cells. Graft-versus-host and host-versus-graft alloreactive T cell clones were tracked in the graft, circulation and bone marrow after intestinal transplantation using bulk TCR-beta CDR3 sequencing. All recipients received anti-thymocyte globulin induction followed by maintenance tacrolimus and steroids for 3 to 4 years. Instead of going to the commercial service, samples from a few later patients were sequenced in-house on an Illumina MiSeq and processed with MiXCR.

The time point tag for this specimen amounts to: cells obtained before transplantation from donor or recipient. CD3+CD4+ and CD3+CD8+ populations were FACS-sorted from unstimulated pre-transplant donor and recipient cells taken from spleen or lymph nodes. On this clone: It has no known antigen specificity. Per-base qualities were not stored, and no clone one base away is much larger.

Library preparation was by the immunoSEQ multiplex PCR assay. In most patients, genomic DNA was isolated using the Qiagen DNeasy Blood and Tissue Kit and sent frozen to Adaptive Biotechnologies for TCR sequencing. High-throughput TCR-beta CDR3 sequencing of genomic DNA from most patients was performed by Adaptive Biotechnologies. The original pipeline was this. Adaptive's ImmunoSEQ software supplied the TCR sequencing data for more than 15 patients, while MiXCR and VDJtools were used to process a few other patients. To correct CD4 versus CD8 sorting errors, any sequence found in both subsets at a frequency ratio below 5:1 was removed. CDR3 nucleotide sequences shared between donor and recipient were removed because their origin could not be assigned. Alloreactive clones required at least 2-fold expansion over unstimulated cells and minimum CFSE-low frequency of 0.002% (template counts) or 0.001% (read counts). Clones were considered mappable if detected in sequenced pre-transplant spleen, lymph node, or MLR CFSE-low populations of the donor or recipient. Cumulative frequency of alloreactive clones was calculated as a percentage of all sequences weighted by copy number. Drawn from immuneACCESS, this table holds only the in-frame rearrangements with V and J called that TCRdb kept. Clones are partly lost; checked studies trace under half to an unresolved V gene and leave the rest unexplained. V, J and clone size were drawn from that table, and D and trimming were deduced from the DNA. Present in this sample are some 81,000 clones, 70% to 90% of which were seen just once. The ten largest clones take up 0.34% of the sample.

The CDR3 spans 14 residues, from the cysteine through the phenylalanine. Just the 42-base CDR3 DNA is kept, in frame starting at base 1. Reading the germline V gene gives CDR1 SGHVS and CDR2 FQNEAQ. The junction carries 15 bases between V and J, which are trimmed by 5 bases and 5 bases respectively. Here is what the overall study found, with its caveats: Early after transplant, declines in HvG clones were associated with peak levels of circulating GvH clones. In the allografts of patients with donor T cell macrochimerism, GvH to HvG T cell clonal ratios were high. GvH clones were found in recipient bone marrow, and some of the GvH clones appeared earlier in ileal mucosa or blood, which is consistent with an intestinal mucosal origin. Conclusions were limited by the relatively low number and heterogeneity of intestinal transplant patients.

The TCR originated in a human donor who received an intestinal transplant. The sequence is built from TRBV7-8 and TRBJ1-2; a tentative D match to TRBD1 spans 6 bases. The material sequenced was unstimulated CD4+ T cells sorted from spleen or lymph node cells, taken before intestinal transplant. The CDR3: CASSIQGLGYGYTF. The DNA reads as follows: TGTGCCAGCAGCATTCAGGGGTTGGGGTATGGCTACACCTTC.